This entry features one T cell receptor (beta chain) sequence. Profiled with immunoSEQ multiplex PCR; TCRdb holds only in-frame clones, not every one. The sample contains hundreds of thousands of clones, around four fifths of which appear only once. Unmatched junction bases numbered 4, after V lost 5 bases and J lost 4 bases. The germline gives CDR1 SNHLY, CDR2 FYNNEI. The CDR3 consists of 13 residues. These data originate in a study of blood T cell repertoires in COVID-19. The chain has TRBV2 and TRBJ1-2; 7 nucleotides match TRBD1. The TCR originated in a woman aged 45-60 years who had been exposed to COVID-19. Sequencing used PBMCs or T cells enriched from blood (not recorded which). The CDR3 is CASSLRDSYGYTF. For the CDR3, the DNA is TGTGCCAGCAGTCTCCGGGACAGCTATGGCTACACCTTC.